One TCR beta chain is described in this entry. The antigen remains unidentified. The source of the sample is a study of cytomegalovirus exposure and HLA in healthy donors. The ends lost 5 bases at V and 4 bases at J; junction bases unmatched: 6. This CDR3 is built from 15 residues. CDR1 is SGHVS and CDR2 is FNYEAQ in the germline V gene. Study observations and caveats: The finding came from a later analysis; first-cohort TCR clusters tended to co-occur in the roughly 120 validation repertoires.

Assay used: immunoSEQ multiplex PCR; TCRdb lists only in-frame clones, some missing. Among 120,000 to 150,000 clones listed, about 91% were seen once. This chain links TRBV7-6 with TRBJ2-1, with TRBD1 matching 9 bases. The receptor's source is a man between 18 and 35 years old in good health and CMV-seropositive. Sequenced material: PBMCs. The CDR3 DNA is TGTGCCAGCAGCCCCGGGGACAGGGATTACAATGAGCAGTTCTTC. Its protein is CASSPGDRDYNEQFF.